The sequence of this TCR beta chain was determined in a study of human T cells and chemical hapten exposure. The wider study: Per-sample variation in TCR yield stemmed mainly from small pooled library volume differences. Findings and caveats of the study: The number of TCRs above 1 in 1000 frequency did not change after DPC sensitization.

V lost 5 bases to trimming and J lost 4 bases; unmatched junction nucleotides: 7. Germline V lookup: CDR1 LGHNT, CDR2 FRNRAP. This CDR3 is 15 amino acids long. The library put unique molecular identifiers onto individual cDNA molecules. Study processing details: 96,000 or so TCRs per sample was the median, with a range of about 20,000 to 690,600. In TCRdb, the RACE reads were re-called with MiXCR into one record per CDR3 protein. TCRdb, rather than the study authors, made the V and J calls. The table records roughly 75,000 distinct CDR3 sequences, approximately 8.1% of them present only once. As to time point: healthy volunteer bleed at 6 weeks. Unfractionated whole blood was the source from which total RNA was extracted. To note about this clonotype: Its antigen is unidentified.

The rearrangement uses TRBV12-5 and TRBJ2-2; TRBD1 aligns across 7 bases. This sequence was found in a female donor in good health. Some clones in this sample may be carry-over from other donors' samples. Sequencing was performed on whole blood. The CDR3, as DNA: TGTGCTAGTGGTACAGGACAGGTCGGCACCGGGGAGCTGTTTTTT. Protein product: CASGTGQVGTGELFF.